This entry describes one T cell receptor beta chain. The antigen remains undetermined. After removal of 5 bases from V and 5 bases from J, the junction contained 7 bases not matched to a gene. Germline CDR1 LNHDA, CDR2 SQIVND (reference sequence). This CDR3 region has 16 residues. The sample comes from a study of graft-versus-host responses after intestinal transplantation. The overall study: Recipients got multivisceral, liver-intestinal, or isolated intestinal transplants. Study conclusions and caveats: The authors found GvH clones in recipient marrow, some appearing first in ileum or blood. The highest levels of circulating GvH clones went along with early declines in HvG clones after transplant.

Some clones are missing from TCRdb's copy, which holds only in-frame ones; the method was immunoSEQ multiplex PCR. Among fewer than 95,000 clones, 85% to 95% were seen once, and the ten largest hold roughly 2%. The receptor was isolated from a human donor who received an intestinal transplant. This chain links TRBV19 with TRBJ2-3, with TRBD2 matching 13 bases. The sequencing here drew on unstimulated CD8+ T cells sorted from spleen or lymph node cells, taken before intestinal transplant. The CDR3 here is CASSPELAGGGDTQYF. The CDR3 nucleotides read TGTGCCAGTAGTCCCGAACTAGCGGGGGGGGGAGATACGCAGTATTTT.